This is a list of T cell receptor beta chains from one sample in a study of T cell responses to AZD1222 COVID-19 vaccine. Libraries were prepared by immunoSEQ multiplex PCR; TCRdb keeps only in-frame clonotypes and omits some of them. Altogether some 100,000 clones are present, more than 80% being singletons, with the ten largest covering about 2.5%. The specimen was peripheral blood, collected 28 days after the second AZD1222 dose. These receptors all stem from an adult who received the AZD1222 COVID-19 vaccine. CDR3s include the opening cysteine and the closing phenylalanine or tryptophan. A D gene is named only where the DNA matches it firmly. Rows may omit the clone size; those that give it use once, few, many or a size class.

j_call v_call clone_size d_call cdr3_nt cdr3_aa
TRBJ2-2 TRBV11-2 . TRBD2 TGTGCCAGCAACCTTGGTAGCTGGGAGGGCACCGGGGAGCTGTTTTTT CASNLGSWEGTGELFF
TRBJ1-3 TRBV7-2 . . TGTGCCAGCAGCTCCTTGGGTTCCTCGCACCTCTCTGGAAACACCATATATTTT CASSSLGSSHLSGNTIYF
TRBJ2-6 TRBV27 . . TGTGCCAGCAGTTTCCAGGGGCGTGGGGCCAACGTCCTGACTTTC CASSFQGRGANVLTF
TRBJ1-2 TRBV5-1 . TRBD1 TGCGCCAGCGGAGAAGGCCGGGACAGGGCTAACTATGGCTACACCTTC CASGEGRDRANYGYTF
TRBJ1-2 TRBV18 . . TGTGCCAGCTCACAAATCTCGCTCCACTGGATGGGCTACACCTTC CASSQISLHWMGYTF
TRBJ2-3 TRBV7-9 . TRBD2 TGTGCCAGCAGCTTACTGGCGGGAGGGTTTACAGATACGCAGTATTTT CASSLLAGGFTDTQYF
TRBJ1-2 TRBV7-9 . TRBD1 TGTGCCAGCAGCTTAAGACAGGGTGAAGACTATGGCTACACCTTC CASSLRQGEDYGYTF
TRBJ1-2 TRBV6-6 . TRBD1 TGTGCCATGTCCGGGACAGGGGGGAAGGAGCGTGGCTACACCTTC CAMSGTGGKERGYTF
TRBJ2-7 TRBV20-1 . . TGCAGTGCTAGGACGGAGTACGAGCAGTACTTC CSARTEYEQYF
TRBJ2-1 TRBV6-4 . TRBD2 TGTGCCAGCAGTGATCTAGCGGGAGGCAATGAGCAGTTCTTC CASSDLAGGNEQFF
TRBJ2-3 TRBV11-2 . . TGTGCCAGCAGCTTAGCCTTTTCCACAGATACGCAGTATTTT CASSLAFSTDTQYF
TRBJ2-2 TRBV2 once TRBD1 TGTGCCAGCAGACCCCGTGACAGGGGTACGAACACCGGGGAGCTGTTTTTT CASRPRDRGTNTGELFF
TRBJ2-1 TRBV27 . TRBD1 TGTGCCAGCAGTTTAGCGACAGGGTTTTCGGGATTGGAGTTCTTC CASSLATGFSGLEFF
TRBJ1-1 TRBV21-1 . . TGTGCCAGCAGCAAAGGGACAGGGGGGGTCAACACTGAAGCTTTCTTT CASSKGTGGVNTEAFF
TRBJ1-1 TRBV7-3 . . TGTGCCAGCAAGAACTGGGAAAACACTGAAGCTTTCTTT CASKNWENTEAFF
TRBJ2-4 TRBV5-6 . . TGTGCCAGCAGCCCGGCGTATCTAGCCAAAAACATTCAGTACTTC CASSPAYLAKNIQYF
TRBJ2-7 TRBV3-1/TRBV3-2 . . TGTGCCAGCAGCCAAGATGCGGCCTACGAGCAGTACTTC CASSQDAAYEQYF
TRBJ2-2 TRBV7-9 . . TGTGCCAGCAGCTTATCAGCCGGGGGCGGGGAGCTGTTTTTT CASSLSAGGGELFF
TRBJ1-4 TRBV10-3 . . TGTGCCATCAGTGGAAGAGTAGATGAAAAACTGTTTTTT CAISGRVDEKLFF
TRBJ2-1 TRBV6-2/TRBV6-3 . . TGTGCCAGCAGTTACGGGGAGAGGGGCCTTTCCCCGAGTAAGTTCTTC CASSYGERGLSPSKFF
TRBJ1-5 TRBV6-4 . TRBD1 TGTGCCAGCAGTCAAGACAGGGGGGGTCAGCCCCAGCATTTT CASSQDRGGQPQHF
TRBJ2-5 TRBV20-1 . TRBD2 TGCAGTGCTAGTCATGGGACTAGCGGGGGGCGGGAGACCCAGTACTTC CSASHGTSGGRETQYF
TRBJ2-5 TRBV2 . TRBD2 TGTGCCAGCAGTTGGGGGGGGGAAGAGACCCAGTACTTC CASSWGGEETQYF
TRBJ1-1 TRBV7-6 . . TGTGCCAGCAGCCACAGAGCAGGACGGGGGACTGAAGCTTTCTTT CASSHRAGRGTEAFF
TRBJ2-1 TRBV6-6 . TRBD2 TGTGCCAGCACCGGGACTAGCGATAACAATGAGCAGTTCTTC CASTGTSDNNEQFF
TRBJ1-1 TRBV9 once TRBD1 TGTGCCAGCAGCCAAAGCCCCCGGACAGGGTGGAATGAAGCTTTCTTT CASSQSPRTGWNEAFF
TRBJ1-5 TRBV18 . . TGTGCCAGCTCAAGGGGGGCAGGCAATCAGCCCCAGCATTTT CASSRGAGNQPQHF
TRBJ1-1 TRBV7-9 . . TGTGCCAGCAGCTTAGTTCAGGGTAGTACTGAAGCTTTCTTT CASSLVQGSTEAFF
TRBJ2-2 TRBV11-2 once . TGTGCCAGCAGCTCTCCCGGACTGGCGAACACCGGGGAGCTGTTTTTT CASSSPGLANTGELFF
TRBJ1-2 TRBV13 . . TGTGCCAGCAGCCGGCATCCTGGGGGGCTGGACGACTATGGCTACACCTTC CASSRHPGGLDDYGYTF
TRBJ1-3 TRBV19 . TRBD1 TGTGCCAGTAAAAAGGGGGCAAACTCTGGAAACACCATATATTTT CASKKGANSGNTIYF
TRBJ2-7 TRBV18 . TRBD1 TGTGCCAGCTCACCACTACAGGGGGCCGACGAGCAGTACTTC CASSPLQGADEQYF
TRBJ2-1 TRBV20-1 once . TGCAGTGCGACACAGGGGAGGGAGCAGTTCTTC CSATQGREQFF
TRBJ1-2 TRBV5-6 . TRBD1 TGTGCCAGCAGCTTGGAAGGGGGCGGTGGCTACACCTTC CASSLEGGGGYTF
TRBJ1-2 TRBV9 few . TGTGCCAGCAGCGTAGAAGAGATCCCTCGCTATGGCTACACCTTC CASSVEEIPRYGYTF
TRBJ1-1 TRBV29-1 . TRBD1 TGCAGCGCCGATGTTCCCCCAGGGACAGCAAGTCCTGAAGCTTTCTTT CSADVPPGTASPEAFF